These 28 T cell receptor beta chains were sequenced from one sample in a study of T-cell memory formation after mild COVID-19. TCRdb processed the 5' RACE reads anew with MiXCR; each CDR3 protein has one entry. The top ten hold under 15% of the sample, which has about 470,000 distinct CDR3 sequences, around 27% seen once. The sample taken for sequencing was PBMCs or a T cell subset sorted from them (not recorded which). All receptors come from an adult woman who had mild COVID-19 (a few samples of this study predate the infection). Cell type and time point are not known.

The chain recombines TRBV19 with TRBJ2-5; a possible D gene is TRBD2 (5 bases). The CDR3 totals 14 residues. CDR1 and CDR2 from the germline V gene are LNHDA and SQIVND (reference sequence). The V and J ends lost 6 bases and 4 bases respectively, with 15 bases between them. This CDR3 reads CASSMSGNRETQYF. The CDR3 nucleotides are TGTGCCAGTAGCATGTCGGGGAATAGAGAGACCCAGTACTTC.

This clonotype appeared a few times. This rearrangement joins TRBV5-5 to TRBJ2-7; TRBD1 aligns across 8 bases. V shed 5 bases and J 2 bases; nucleotides not matched to a gene: 9. The CDR3 contains 15 residues. Germline V gives CDR1 SGHKS, CDR2 YYEKEE (reference sequence). For the CDR3, the DNA is TGTGCCAGCAGTCGAGACAGGGGTCGTACCTACGAGCAGTACTTC. It is translated as CASSRDRGRTYEQYF.

This clonotype appeared a few times. This CDR3 reads CSAKGRDRGQGNYGYTF. CDR3 nucleotides: TGCAGTGCTAAGGGACGGGACAGGGGGCAGGGAAACTATGGCTACACCTTC. The chain links TRBV20-1 to TRBJ1-2; the match to TRBD1 covers 12 bases. CDR1 and CDR2 from the germline V gene are DFQATT and SNEGSKA (reference sequence). This CDR3 has 17 amino acids. The V and J ends lost 4 bases and 2 bases, in that order; junction bases with no gene match: 11.

This chain links TRBV12-3 or TRBV12-4 with TRBJ1-1; D is ambiguous. CDR3 length: 14 residues. V was clipped by 6 bases and J by 10 bases, with 21 bases between them. CDR3: CASSPLQLGRRAFF. The CDR3 nucleotides are TGTGCCAGCAGCCCTCTTCAACTAGGGAGGCGAGCTTTCTTT.

This rearrangement joins TRBV4-3 to TRBJ2-7; the match to TRBD1 covers 9 bases. V lost 4 bases, J lost 4 bases, and 8 bases stayed unmatched. This CDR3 has 15 amino acids. CDR1 LGHNA and CDR2 YSLEER come from the germline V gene. In nucleotides, the CDR3 is TGCGCCAGCAGCCTAGCACCGGGACAGGGTTACGAGCAGTACTTC. Its protein is CASSLAPGQGYEQYF.

This clonotype was seen only a few times. The V call is TRBV29-1, the J call TRBJ2-3; D is possibly TRBD1 or TRBD2 (6 bases each). CDR3 length equals 16 residues. The germline V gene encodes CDR1 SQVTM and CDR2 ANQGSEA. With 8 bases removed from V and 1 base from J, the gap between germline ends came to 22 bases. The CDR3 region is CSPRRLGGEGTDTQYF. CDR3 coding DNA: TGCAGCCCCCGGAGATTGGGGGGCGAAGGCACAGATACGCAGTATTTT.

This clonotype turned up a few times. V usage is TRBV6-6 and J usage is TRBJ2-1, with 8 bases identical to TRBD1. Germline CDR1 reads MNHNY; CDR2 reads SVGAGI (reference sequence). Germline trimming cut 4 bases from V and 10 bases from J; bases unmatched to any gene: 12. This CDR3 has 15 amino acids. CDR3 sequence reads: CASSFGRTGLEEQFF. Written as DNA, the CDR3 is TGTGCCAGCAGTTTTGGCCGGACAGGGTTGGAGGAGCAGTTCTTC.

The genes are TRBV9 and TRBJ2-6; D unresolved. From germline, CDR1 is SGDLS and CDR2 YYNGEE. Trimming took 2 bases from V and 2 from J, leaving 8 bases between them. The CDR3 spans 15 residues. CDR3 sequence: CASSVLGTGANVLTF. The CDR3 DNA sequence: TGTGCCAGCAGCGTTCTGGGGACTGGGGCCAACGTCCTGACTTTC. The full variable domain, rest sourced from reference TRBV9 and TRBJ2-6, is DSGVTQTPKHLITATGQRVTLRCSPRSGDLSVYWYQQSLDQGLQFLIQYYNGEERAKGNILERFSAQQFPDLHSELNLSSLELGDSALYFCASSVLGTGANVLTFGAGSRLTVL.

This clonotype was detected a few times. The J gene is TRBJ2-1, the V gene TRBV9; 14 bases are a match to TRBD2. The CDR3 has 15 amino acids. J lost 8 bases, V lost 5 bases, and 6 bases had no gene match. Germline CDR1 SGDLS, CDR2 YYNGEE. CDR3 region: CASSGGTSGRDEQFF. DNA for the CDR3: TGTGCCAGCAGTGGAGGGACTAGCGGGAGAGATGAGCAGTTCTTC. The full variable domain, with the rest looked up from reference TRBV9 and TRBJ2-1, is DSGVTQTPKHLITATGQRVTLRCSPRSGDLSVYWYQQSLDQGLQFLIQYYNGEERAKGNILERFSAQQFPDLHSELNLSSLELGDSALYFCASSGGTSGRDEQFFGPGTRLTVL.

V is TRBV20-1 and J is TRBJ2-5; D possibly corresponds to TRBD2 (6 bases). With 0 bases removed from V and 5 bases from J, the gap between germline ends came to 13 bases. This CDR3 is built from 14 residues. Germline V gives CDR1 DFQATT, CDR2 SNEGSKA (reference sequence). The CDR3: CSARDRGGWETQYF. CDR3 in DNA: TGCAGTGCTAGAGATCGTGGGGGGTGGGAGACCCAGTACTTC.

In its sample, this clonotype was seen a few times. This sequence joins TRBV6-5 and TRBJ1-1; D is unclear. This CDR3 is 15 amino acids long. V gave up 6 bases and J gave up 0 bases, with 14 bases separating them. CDR1 is MNHEY, CDR2 SVGAGI, per germline. CDR3: CASRYDALMNTEAFF. The CDR3 DNA sequence: TGTGCCAGCAGGTACGATGCACTCATGAACACTGAAGCTTTCTTT.

This clonotype was counted ten times or more. The rearrangement uses TRBV4-1 and TRBJ2-1, with TRBD2 as a possible D gene (6 bases). Trimming stripped 0 bases from V and 6 bases from J, with 15 bases between. This CDR3 has 16 amino acids. Germline V lookup: CDR1 MGHRA, CDR2 YSYEKL. CDR3 in amino acids: CASSQDRRGGPNEQFF. CDR3 sequence (DNA): TGCGCCAGCAGCCAAGATCGCCGAGGAGGGCCCAATGAGCAGTTCTTC.

The DNA for the CDR3 is TGTGCCAGCAGTTTACGGGAGGGGGCACGCCAGCCCCAGCATTTT. It encodes CASSLREGARQPQHF. The gene calls are TRBV27 and TRBJ1-5; 7 bases agree with TRBD1. The length of the CDR3 is 15 residues. The junction had 8 bases not matched to a gene; V was cut back by 2 bases and J by 7 bases. The V gene's germline CDR1 is MNHEY and CDR2 SMNVEV (reference sequence).

In its sample, this clonotype was seen once. The rearrangement links TRBV7-6 to TRBJ1-1; D is undetermined. This CDR3 is 15 amino acids long. Germline lookup yields CDR1 SGHVS and CDR2 FNYEAQ. The V end was cut by 1 base, the J end by 5 bases, with 14 bases between. CDR3 DNA: TGTGCCAGCAGCTTAGAGGTGGCGATGGAGACTGAAGCTTTCTTT. It is translated as CASSLEVAMETEAFF.

The J gene is TRBJ2-2, the V gene TRBV7-2; 8 nucleotides align to TRBD2. Germline V gene data show CDR1 as SGHTA and CDR2 as FQGNSA. This CDR3 comprises 16 residues. The V segment lost 0 bases and the J segment 6 bases; nucleotides outside the gene matches: 6. The CDR3 nucleotides read TGTGCCAGCAGCTTAGCATGGAGCGGGAGAGCCGGGGAGCTGTTTTTT. As protein: CASSLAWSGRAGELFF. Together with reference TRBV7-2 and TRBJ2-2, the CDR3 gives the full variable domain: GAGVSQSPSNKVTEKGKDVELRCDPISGHTALYWYRQSLGQGLEFLIYFQGNSAPDKSGLPSDRFSAERTGGSVSTLTIQRTQQEDSAVYLCASSLAWSGRAGELFFGEGSRLTVL.

CDR3 DNA: TGCAGTGCCAGCCGAAGGGTACAGGGTGGTGAAAAACTGTTTTTT. It specifies CSASRRVQGGEKLFF. This chain joins TRBV20-1 and TRBJ1-4, with D perhaps TRBD1 (6 bases). The germline CDR1 and CDR2 sequences are DFQATT and SNEGSKA (reference sequence). The ends were cut back, 6 bases at V and 7 bases at J, with 21 bases in the middle. This CDR3 contains 15 residues.

This clonotype appeared a few times. This rearrangement joins TRBV29-1 to TRBJ2-3; 7 nucleotides line up with TRBD1. Losses at the gene ends were 3 bases for V and 0 bases for J; bases not matched to a gene: 9. Germline-derived CDR1 and CDR2 are SQVTM and ANQGSEA. CDR3 length equals 16 residues. CDR3 protein: CSVEWWDSSSTDTQYF. For the CDR3, the DNA is TGCAGCGTTGAGTGGTGGGACAGTTCTAGCACAGATACGCAGTATTTT.

There are a few counts of this clonotype. V usage is TRBV14 and J usage is TRBJ2-5; a weak D match, TRBD2 (5 bases). Germline V gene data show CDR1 as SGHDN and CDR2 as FVKESK. CDR3 length: 12 amino acids. V was clipped by 6 bases and J by 7 bases, with 12 bases between them. CDR3 sequence (DNA): TGTGCCAGCAGTCGTGACCGGGGGACCCAGTACTTC. As protein: CASSRDRGTQYF.

V is TRBV5-1 and J is TRBJ2-1; 13 nucleotides align to TRBD2. Per germline, CDR1 SGHRS and CDR2 YFSETQ. The trim removed 5 bases at V and 5 bases at J, leaving 7 bases unmatched. The CDR3 length is 16 residues. The chain's CDR3 is CASSLTSGGTNNEQFF. In DNA, the CDR3 is TGCGCCAGCAGTCTGACTAGCGGGGGGACGAACAATGAGCAGTTCTTC. The whole variable domain, remainder taken from reference TRBV5-1 and TRBJ2-1, is KAGVTQTPRYLIKTRGQQVTLSCSPISGHRSVSWYQQTPGQGLQFLFEYFSETQRNKGNFPGRFSGRQFSNSRSEMNVSTLELGDSALYLCASSLTSGGTNNEQFFGPGTRLTVL.

The chain recombines TRBV18 with TRBJ2-3; D is ambiguous. V lost 3 bases and J lost 7, with 11 bases in between. The CDR3 covers 13 residues. Germline V lookup: CDR1 KGHSH, CDR2 LQKENI. Written as DNA, the CDR3 is TGTGCCAGCTCACCCGGACCCACCCATACGCAGTATTTT. It is translated as CASSPGPTHTQYF. Full variable domain (remainder filled in from reference TRBV18 and TRBJ2-3): NAGVMQNPRHLVRRRGQEARLRCSPMKGHSHVYWYRQLPEEGLKFMVYLQKENIIDESGMPKERFSAEFPKEGPSILRIQQVVRGDSAAYFCASSPGPTHTQYFGPGTRLTVL.

This clonotype has only a few counts. The J gene is TRBJ2-3, the V gene TRBV5-1; 7 bases match TRBD1. Germline-derived CDR1 and CDR2 are SGHRS and YFSETQ. With 4 bases clipped from V and 3 bases from J, the junction kept 5 bases outside the gene matches. The CDR3 spans 14 residues. The CDR3 loop reads CASSQDRRTDTQYF. The CDR3 bases are TGCGCCAGCAGCCAGGACAGGAGGACAGATACGCAGTATTTT.

This clonotype was seen only a few times. This chain joins TRBV24-1 and TRBJ2-2; the match to TRBD1 covers 7 bases. The V and J ends lost 4 bases and 0 bases, in that order; junction bases with no gene match: 4. CDR3 length equals 16 residues. Germline CDR1 reads KGHDR; CDR2 reads SFDVKD. CDR3 sequence (DNA): TGTGCCACCAGTGACACCGGGACAGCGAACACCGGGGAGCTGTTTTTT. Translation: CATSDTGTANTGELFF.

The gene calls are TRBV13 and TRBJ2-3; either TRBD1 or TRBD2 may fit D (5 bases each). CDR1 and CDR2 from the germline V gene are PRHDT and FYEKMQ (reference sequence). This CDR3 region has 14 residues. V was pared by 5 bases and J by 2 bases, with 11 bases between. The CDR3 nucleotides read TGTGCCAGCAGCGGAGGACACTCCACAGATACGCAGTATTTT. Translated: CASSGGHSTDTQYF.

Only a few counts were recorded for this clonotype. This chain links TRBV27 with TRBJ2-5; 7 bases line up with TRBD2. Germline CDR1 is MNHEY and CDR2 is SMNVEV (reference sequence). With V trimmed by 4 bases and J by 5 bases, 10 bases remained unmatched. This CDR3 is built from 15 residues. The CDR3 spells CASSSGGRTMETQYF. As DNA, the CDR3 is TGTGCCAGCAGTTCGGGGGGAAGAACCATGGAGACCCAGTACTTC.

This clonotype was picked up many times. This CDR3 is CASSPGQYSNQPQHF. The CDR3 nucleotides read TGTGCCAGCAGTCCGGGACAATATAGCAATCAGCCCCAGCATTTT. The genes are TRBV12-3 or TRBV12-4 and TRBJ1-5; D might be TRBD1 (6 bases). V lost 5 bases, J lost 0 bases, and 11 bases lay in between. The length of the CDR3 is 15 residues.

Only a few counts were recorded for this clonotype. The chain has TRBV2 and TRBJ2-1; TRBD2 agrees at 8 bases. Germline lookup yields CDR1 SNHLY and CDR2 FYNNEI. With 4 bases clipped from V and 7 bases from J, the junction kept 12 bases outside the gene matches. The CDR3 spans 16 residues. CDR3 loop: CASSGVGTRGGNEQFF. CDR3 DNA: TGTGCCAGCAGTGGGGTCGGGACTAGGGGGGGTAATGAGCAGTTCTTC.

The chain is built from TRBV7-9 and TRBJ2-2; the match to TRBD2 covers 7 bases. CDR3 size: 16 residues. Germline V gives CDR1 SEHNR, CDR2 FQNEAQ (reference sequence). Trimming took 5 bases from V and 2 from J; bases not matched to a gene: 8. The CDR3 coding sequence is TGTGCCAGCAGCCCCTACGCGGGAGAAAACACCGGGGAGCTGTTTTTT. Encoded protein: CASSPYAGENTGELFF. The variable domain in full, completed from reference TRBV7-9 and TRBJ2-2, reads DTGVSQNPRHKITKRGQNVTFRCDPISEHNRLYWYRQTLGQGPEFLTYFQNEAQLEKSRLLSDRFSAERPKGSFSTLEIQRTEQGDSAMYLCASSPYAGENTGELFFGEGSRLTVL.

The chain joins TRBV12-3 or TRBV12-4 to TRBJ1-3; D is perhaps TRBD1 (5 bases). Trimming cost V 4 bases and J 4 bases, with 14 bases left between them. This CDR3 has 15 residues. The CDR3 nucleotides are TGTGCCAGCAGTTGGGGGACGGCGTCCGGAAACACCATATATTTT. It specifies CASSWGTASGNTIYF.